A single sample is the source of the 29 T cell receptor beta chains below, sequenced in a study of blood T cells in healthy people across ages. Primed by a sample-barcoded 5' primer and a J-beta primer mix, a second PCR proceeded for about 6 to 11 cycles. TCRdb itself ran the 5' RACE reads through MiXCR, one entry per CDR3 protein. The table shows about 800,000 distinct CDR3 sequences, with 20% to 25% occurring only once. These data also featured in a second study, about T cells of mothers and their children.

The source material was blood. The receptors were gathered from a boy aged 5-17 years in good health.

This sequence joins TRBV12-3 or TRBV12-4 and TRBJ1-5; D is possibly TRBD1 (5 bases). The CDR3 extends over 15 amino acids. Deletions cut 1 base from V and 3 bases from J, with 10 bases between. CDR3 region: CASSLEAGINQPQHF. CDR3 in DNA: TGTGCCAGCAGTTTAGAGGCAGGGATCAATCAGCCCCAGCATTTT.

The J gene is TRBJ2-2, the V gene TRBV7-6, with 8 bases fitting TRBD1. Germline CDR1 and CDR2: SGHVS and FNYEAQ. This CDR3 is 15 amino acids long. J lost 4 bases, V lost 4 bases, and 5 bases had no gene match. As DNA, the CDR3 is TGTGCCAGCAGCTCAGGACAGGGTGCCACCGGGGAGCTGTTTTTT. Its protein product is CASSSGQGATGELFF. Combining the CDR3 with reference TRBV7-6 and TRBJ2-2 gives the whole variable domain GAGVSQSPRYKVTKRGQDVALRCDPISGHVSLYWYRQALGQGPEFLTYFNYEAQQDKSGLPNDRFSAERPEGSISTLTIQRTEQRDSAMYRCASSSGQGATGELFFGEGSRLTVL.

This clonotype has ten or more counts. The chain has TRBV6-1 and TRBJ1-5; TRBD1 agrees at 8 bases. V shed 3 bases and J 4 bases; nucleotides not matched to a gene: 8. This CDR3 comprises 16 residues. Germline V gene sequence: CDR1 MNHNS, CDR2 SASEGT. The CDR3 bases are TGTGCCAGCAGTGACATCCAGGGGGCTTGGAATCAGCCCCAGCATTTT. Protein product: CASSDIQGAWNQPQHF.

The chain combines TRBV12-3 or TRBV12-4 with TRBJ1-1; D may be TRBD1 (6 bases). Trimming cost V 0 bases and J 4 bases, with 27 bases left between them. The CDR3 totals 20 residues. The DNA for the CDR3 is TGTGCCAGCAGTTTAGCGCCCGGTCGGAAACAGGGTTATTTTAGCACTGAAGCTTTCTTT. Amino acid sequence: CASSLAPGRKQGYFSTEAFF.

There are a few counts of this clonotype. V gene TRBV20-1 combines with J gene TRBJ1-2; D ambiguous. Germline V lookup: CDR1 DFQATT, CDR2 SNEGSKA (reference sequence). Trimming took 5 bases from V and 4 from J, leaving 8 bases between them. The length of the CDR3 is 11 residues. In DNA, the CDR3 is TGCAGTGCTTTTGTCTCCTATGGCTACACCTTC. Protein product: CSAFVSYGYTF.

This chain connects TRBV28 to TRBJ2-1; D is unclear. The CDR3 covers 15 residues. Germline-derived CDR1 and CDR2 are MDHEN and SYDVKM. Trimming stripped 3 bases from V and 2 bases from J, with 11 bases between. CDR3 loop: CASSFPGQAYNEQFF. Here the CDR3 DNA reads TGTGCCAGCAGTTTTCCCGGGCAGGCCTACAATGAGCAGTTCTTC.

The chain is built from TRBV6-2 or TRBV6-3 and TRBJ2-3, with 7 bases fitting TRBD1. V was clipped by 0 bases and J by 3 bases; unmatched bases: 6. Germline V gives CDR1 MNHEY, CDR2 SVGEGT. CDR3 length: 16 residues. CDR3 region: CASSYSTAGGTDTQYF. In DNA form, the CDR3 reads TGTGCCAGCAGTTACTCGACGGCAGGGGGTACAGATACGCAGTATTTT.

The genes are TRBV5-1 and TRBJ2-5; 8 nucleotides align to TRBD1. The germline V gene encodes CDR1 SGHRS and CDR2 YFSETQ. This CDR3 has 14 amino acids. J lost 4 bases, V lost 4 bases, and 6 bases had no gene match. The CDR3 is CASSTDRVGETQYF. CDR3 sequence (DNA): TGCGCCAGCAGCACGGACAGGGTGGGAGAGACCCAGTACTTC.

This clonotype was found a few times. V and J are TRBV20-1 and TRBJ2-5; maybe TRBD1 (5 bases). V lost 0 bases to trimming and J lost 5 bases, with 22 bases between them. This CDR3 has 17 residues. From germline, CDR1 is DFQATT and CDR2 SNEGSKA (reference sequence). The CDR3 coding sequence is TGCAGTGCTAGAGATACGACGGGCCAGGGCAGTTTCGAGACCCAGTACTTC. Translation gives CSARDTTGQGSFETQYF.

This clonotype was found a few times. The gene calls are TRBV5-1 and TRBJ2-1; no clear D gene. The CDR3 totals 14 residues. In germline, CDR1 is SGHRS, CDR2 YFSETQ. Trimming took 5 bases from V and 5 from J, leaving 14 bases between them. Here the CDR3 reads CASRGLVTHNEQFF. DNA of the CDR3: TGCGCCAGCAGAGGTCTTGTGACCCACAATGAGCAGTTCTTC.

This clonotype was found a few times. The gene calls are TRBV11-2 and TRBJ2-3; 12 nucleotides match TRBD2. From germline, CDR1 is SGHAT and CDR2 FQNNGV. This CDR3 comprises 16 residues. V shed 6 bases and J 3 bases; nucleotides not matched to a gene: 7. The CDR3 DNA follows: TGTGCCAGCAGTCGACTAGCGGGAGAAGGTACAGATACGCAGTATTTT. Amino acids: CASSRLAGEGTDTQYF.

CDR3 region: CASSLRVAGGSEQYF. CDR3 in DNA: TGTGCCAGCAGCTTAAGGGTAGCGGGGGGAAGCGAGCAGTACTTC. The chain employs TRBV11-2 and TRBJ2-7; TRBD2 matches 10 bases. V shed 2 bases, J shed 6 bases, and the junction held 7 bases outside the gene matches. This CDR3 region has 15 residues. Germline lookup yields CDR1 SGHAT and CDR2 FQNNGV.

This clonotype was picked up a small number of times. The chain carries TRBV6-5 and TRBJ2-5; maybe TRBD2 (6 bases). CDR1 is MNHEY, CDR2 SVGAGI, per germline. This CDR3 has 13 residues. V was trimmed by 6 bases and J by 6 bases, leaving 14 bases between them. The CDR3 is CASSERAGKTQYF. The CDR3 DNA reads TGTGCCAGCAGCGAGCGGGCCGGAAAGACCCAGTACTTC.

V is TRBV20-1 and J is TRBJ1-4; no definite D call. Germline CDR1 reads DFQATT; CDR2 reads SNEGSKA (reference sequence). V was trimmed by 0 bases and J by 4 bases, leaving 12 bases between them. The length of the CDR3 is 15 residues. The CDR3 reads CSARDPTGFNEKLFF. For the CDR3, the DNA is TGCAGTGCTAGAGACCCGACGGGCTTTAATGAAAAACTGTTTTTT.

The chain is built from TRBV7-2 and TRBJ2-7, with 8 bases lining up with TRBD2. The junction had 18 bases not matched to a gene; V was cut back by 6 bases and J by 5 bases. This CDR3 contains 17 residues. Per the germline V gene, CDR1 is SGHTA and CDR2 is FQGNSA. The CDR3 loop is CASSWGTGGVSRNEQYF. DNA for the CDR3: TGTGCCAGCAGTTGGGGGACGGGGGGGGTTTCGAGGAACGAGCAGTACTTC. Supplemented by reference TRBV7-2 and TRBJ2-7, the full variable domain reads GAGVSQSPSNKVTEKGKDVELRCDPISGHTALYWYRQSLGQGLEFLIYFQGNSAPDKSGLPSDRFSAERTGGSVSTLTIQRTQQEDSAVYLCASSWGTGGVSRNEQYFGPGTRLTVT.

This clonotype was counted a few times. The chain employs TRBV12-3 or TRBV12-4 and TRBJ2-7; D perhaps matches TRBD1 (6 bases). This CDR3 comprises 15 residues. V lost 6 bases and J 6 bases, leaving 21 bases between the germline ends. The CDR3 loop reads CASSPTSLQGTEQYF. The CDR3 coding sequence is TGTGCCAGCAGCCCCACGTCTTTACAGGGAACCGAGCAGTACTTC.

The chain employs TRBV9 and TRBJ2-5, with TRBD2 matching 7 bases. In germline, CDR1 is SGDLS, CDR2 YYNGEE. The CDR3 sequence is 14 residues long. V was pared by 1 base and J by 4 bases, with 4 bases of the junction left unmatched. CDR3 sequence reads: CASSVRWGGETQYF. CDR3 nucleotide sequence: TGTGCCAGCAGCGTAAGGTGGGGGGGAGAGACCCAGTACTTC.

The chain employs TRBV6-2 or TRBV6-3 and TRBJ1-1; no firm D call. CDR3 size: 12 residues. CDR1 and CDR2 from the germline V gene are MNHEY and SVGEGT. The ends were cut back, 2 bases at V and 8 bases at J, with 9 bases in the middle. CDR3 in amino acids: CASSYQPDEAFF. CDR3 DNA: TGTGCCAGCAGTTACCAACCCGACGAAGCTTTCTTT.

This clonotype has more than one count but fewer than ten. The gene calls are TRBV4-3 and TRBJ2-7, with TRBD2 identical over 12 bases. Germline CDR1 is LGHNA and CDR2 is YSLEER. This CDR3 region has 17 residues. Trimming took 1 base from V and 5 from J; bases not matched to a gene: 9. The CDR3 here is CASSQGLAGVKGDEQYF. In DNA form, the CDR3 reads TGCGCCAGCAGCCAAGGACTAGCGGGAGTTAAGGGGGACGAGCAGTACTTC.

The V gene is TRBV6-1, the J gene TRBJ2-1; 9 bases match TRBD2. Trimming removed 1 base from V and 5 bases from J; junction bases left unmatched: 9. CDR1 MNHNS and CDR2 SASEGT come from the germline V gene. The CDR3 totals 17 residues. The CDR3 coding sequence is TGTGCCAGCAGTGAAGGGTGGGGGAGACTAGCGGACAATGAGCAGTTCTTC. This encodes CASSEGWGRLADNEQFF.

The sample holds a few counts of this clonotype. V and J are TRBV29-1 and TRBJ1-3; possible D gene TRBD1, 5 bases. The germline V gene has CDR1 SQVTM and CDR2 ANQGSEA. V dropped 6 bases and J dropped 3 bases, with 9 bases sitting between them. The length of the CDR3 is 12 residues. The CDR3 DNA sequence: TGCAGCGTACAGGACGGTGGAAACACCATATATTTT. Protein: CSVQDGGNTIYF.

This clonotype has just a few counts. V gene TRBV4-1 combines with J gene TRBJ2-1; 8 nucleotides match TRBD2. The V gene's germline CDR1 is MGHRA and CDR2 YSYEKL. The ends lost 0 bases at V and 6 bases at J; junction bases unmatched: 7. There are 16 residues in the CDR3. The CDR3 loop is CASSQESREGPNEQFF. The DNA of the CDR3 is TGCGCCAGCAGCCAAGAATCCCGGGAGGGCCCCAATGAGCAGTTCTTC.

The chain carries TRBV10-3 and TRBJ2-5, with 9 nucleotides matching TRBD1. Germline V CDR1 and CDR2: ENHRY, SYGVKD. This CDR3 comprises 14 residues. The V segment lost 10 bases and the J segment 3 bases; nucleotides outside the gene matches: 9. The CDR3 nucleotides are TGTGCCACTGACAGGGGGATCCCAGAAGAGACCCAGTACTTC. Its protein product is CATDRGIPEETQYF.

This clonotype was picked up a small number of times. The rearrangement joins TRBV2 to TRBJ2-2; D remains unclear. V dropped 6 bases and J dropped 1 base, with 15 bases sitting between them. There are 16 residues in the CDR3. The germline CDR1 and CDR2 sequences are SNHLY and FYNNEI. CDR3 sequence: CASSPHNRLNTGELFF. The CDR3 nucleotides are TGTGCCAGCAGCCCGCACAACCGACTGAACACCGGGGAGCTGTTTTTT. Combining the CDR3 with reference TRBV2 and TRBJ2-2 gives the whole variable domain EPEVTQTPSHQVTQMGQEVILRCVPISNHLYFYWYRQILGQKVEFLVSFYNNEISEKSEIFDDQFSVERPDGSNFTLKIRSTKLEDSAMYFCASSPHNRLNTGELFFGEGSRLTVL.

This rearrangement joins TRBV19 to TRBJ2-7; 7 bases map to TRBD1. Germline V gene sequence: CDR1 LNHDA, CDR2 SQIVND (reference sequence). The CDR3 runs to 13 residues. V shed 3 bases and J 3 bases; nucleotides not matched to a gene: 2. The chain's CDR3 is CASSMGQNYEQYF. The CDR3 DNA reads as TGTGCCAGTAGTATGGGACAGAACTACGAGCAGTACTTC.

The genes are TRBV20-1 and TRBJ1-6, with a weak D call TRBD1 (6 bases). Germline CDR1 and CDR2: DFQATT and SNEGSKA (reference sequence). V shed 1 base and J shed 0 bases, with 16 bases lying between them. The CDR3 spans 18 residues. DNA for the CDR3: TGCAGTGCTAGAGGCATGAACAGGGCCAGCTCCTATAATTCACCCCTCCACTTT. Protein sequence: CSARGMNRASSYNSPLHF.

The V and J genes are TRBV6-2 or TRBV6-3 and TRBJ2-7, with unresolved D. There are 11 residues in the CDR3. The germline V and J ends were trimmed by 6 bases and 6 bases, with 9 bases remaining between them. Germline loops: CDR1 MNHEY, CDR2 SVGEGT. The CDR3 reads CASSPYFEQYF. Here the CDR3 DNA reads TGTGCCAGCAGCCCTTATTTCGAGCAGTACTTC.

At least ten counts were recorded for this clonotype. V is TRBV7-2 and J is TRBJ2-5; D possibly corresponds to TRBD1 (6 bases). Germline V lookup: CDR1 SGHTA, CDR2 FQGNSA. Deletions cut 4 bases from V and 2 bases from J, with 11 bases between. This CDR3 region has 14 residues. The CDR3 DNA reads TGTGCCAGCAGCTCCACAGGGTTACAAGAGACCCAGTACTTC. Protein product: CASSSTGLQETQYF.

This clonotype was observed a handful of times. The CDR3 sequence: CASSQEGVRGETQYF. The CDR3 nucleotides are TGCGCCAGCAGCCAAGAGGGAGTAAGGGGAGAGACCCAGTACTTC. J is TRBJ2-5 and V is TRBV4-1; possibly TRBD1 or TRBD2 for D (5 bases each). This CDR3 has 15 residues. Trimming pared 0 bases from V and 4 bases from J, leaving 12 bases between. The germline V gene encodes CDR1 MGHRA and CDR2 YSYEKL.